One sample yielded the 24 T cell receptor beta chains listed below, sequenced in a study of control samples from healthy donors and cancer patients. The repertoire was sequenced with immunoSEQ multiplex PCR; TCRdb's copy has only in-frame clones and lacks some. The sample includes 150,000 or so clones, 80% to 90% of them seen just once. Source material: blood. The receptor set was obtained from a woman aged 25 to 39 in good health.

The chain uses TRBV2 and TRBJ2-3; 8 nucleotides agree with TRBD2. The germline CDR1 and CDR2 sequences are SNHLY and FYNNEI. The CDR3 is made up of 14 amino acids. After removal of 8 bases from V and 3 bases from J, the junction contained 7 bases not matched to a gene. This CDR3 reads CASSWVAGTDTQYF. CDR3 coding DNA: TGTGCCAGCTCTTGGGTAGCGGGGACAGATACGCAGTATTTT.

The rearrangement joins TRBV6-5 to TRBJ1-1; the D gene is possibly TRBD1 (5 bases). Germline V gives CDR1 MNHEY, CDR2 SVGAGI. The CDR3 sequence is 15 residues long. Trimming removed 2 bases at V and 4 bases at J, with 14 bases between. In DNA, the CDR3 is TGTGCCAGCAGTTACGTAGGCAGGGAGGCCACTGAAGCTTTCTTT. Translated: CASSYVGREATEAFF.

This chain connects TRBV28 to TRBJ2-7; maybe TRBD2 (5 bases). V lost 7 bases, J lost 1 base, and 11 bases lay in between. This CDR3 region has 13 residues. Germline V lookup: CDR1 MDHEN, CDR2 SYDVKM. CDR3 loop: CASTNRGSYEQYF. In DNA, the CDR3 is TGTGCCAGCACCAATCGGGGTTCCTACGAGCAGTACTTC.

The CDR3 loop is CASRPSLGGNEKLFF. The CDR3 bases are TGCGCCAGCAGACCTAGCCTCGGAGGTAATGAAAAACTGTTTTTT. This chain joins TRBV5-1 and TRBJ1-4, with D unresolved. The germline V and J ends were trimmed by 5 bases and 4 bases, with 15 bases remaining between them. The CDR3 contains 15 residues. The germline CDR1 and CDR2 sequences are SGHRS and YFSETQ.

This clone appeared once. The genes are TRBV21-1 and TRBJ1-2. TRBV21-1 is marked as a pseudogene. The CDR3 covers 15 residues. The CDR3 reads CASSRWLRGGGGYTF. CDR3 DNA sequence: TGTGCCAGCAGCAGATGGCTTCGGGGGGGTGGTGGCTACACCTTC.

The chain recombines TRBV10-3 with TRBJ2-7; 7 bases agree with TRBD2. V shed 2 bases and J 0 bases; nucleotides not matched to a gene: 10. Germline loops: CDR1 ENHRY, CDR2 SYGVKD. There are 17 residues in the CDR3. The CDR3 coding sequence is TGTGCCATCAGTGAGAACTATCAGCGGGGAAGCTCCTACGAGCAGTACTTC. This gives the protein CAISENYQRGSSYEQYF.

This chain connects TRBV30 to TRBJ1-6; no clear D. CDR1 GTSNPN and CDR2 SVGIG come from the germline V gene (reference sequence). This CDR3 has 13 amino acids. Trimming cost V 0 bases and J 7 bases, with 7 bases left between them. The CDR3 sequence: CAWSVGPNSPLHF. The CDR3 bases are TGTGCCTGGAGTGTAGGCCCAAATTCACCCCTCCACTTT.

This chain joins TRBV9 and TRBJ1-2, with unresolved D. Trimming pared 0 bases from V and 8 bases from J, leaving 17 bases between. CDR3 length equals 15 residues. Germline CDR1 is SGDLS and CDR2 is YYNGEE. CDR3 sequence: CASSVATAALRGYTF. In DNA, the CDR3 is TGTGCCAGCAGCGTAGCTACAGCTGCCCTTAGGGGCTACACCTTC.

CDR3 region: CASSLGLAGTPAYEQYF. CDR3 bases: TGCGCCAGCAGCTTGGGCCTAGCGGGAACTCCAGCGTACGAGCAGTACTTC. J is TRBJ2-7 and V is TRBV5-1; 9 positions match TRBD2. The junction had 11 bases not matched to a gene; V was cut back by 0 bases and J by 4 bases. The CDR3 sequence is 17 residues long. The V gene's germline CDR1 is SGHRS and CDR2 YFSETQ.

This chain's CDR3 is CATARRLAGDANTGELFF. The CDR3 nucleotides are TGTGCCACCGCGAGAAGACTAGCGGGGGACGCGAACACCGGGGAGCTGTTTTTT. V and J are TRBV10-3 and TRBJ2-2; TRBD2 agrees at 12 bases. The germline V gene encodes CDR1 ENHRY and CDR2 SYGVKD. The CDR3 is made up of 18 amino acids. Losses at the gene ends were 10 bases for V and 0 bases for J; bases not matched to a gene: 12.

V usage is TRBV11-2 and J usage is TRBJ1-2; 10 positions match TRBD1. V gave up 5 bases and J gave up 4 bases; unmatched junction bases: 10. The CDR3 spans 16 residues. CDR1 SGHAT and CDR2 FQNNGV come from the germline V gene. CDR3 region: CASSLLGQGGSYGYTF. CDR3 coding DNA: TGTGCCAGCAGCCTCCTCGGACAGGGGGGGTCCTATGGCTACACCTTC.

This clone was observed a few times. The CDR3: CASSLGGTATNEKLFF. As DNA, the CDR3 is TGTGCCAGCAGCTTAGGAGGGACAGCAACTAATGAAAAACTGTTTTTT. The chain couples TRBV7-8 to TRBJ1-4; 7 nucleotides agree with TRBD1. The CDR3 spans 16 residues. Trimming cost V 1 base and J 0 bases; bases outside gene matches: 2. Germline CDR1 and CDR2: SGHVS and FQNEAQ.

V gene TRBV2 combines with J gene TRBJ1-1; D possibly corresponds to TRBD1 (5 bases). This CDR3 has 14 amino acids. The germline V gene encodes CDR1 SNHLY and CDR2 FYNNEI. Trimming left V 8 bases short and J 0 bases short, with 13 bases between. The CDR3, as DNA: TGTGCCAGCCGCCGGGGACCCTTGAACACTGAAGCTTTCTTT. This sequence encodes CASRRGPLNTEAFF. Drawing the rest from reference TRBV2 and TRBJ1-1, the complete variable domain is EPEVTQTPSHQVTQMGQEVILRCVPISNHLYFYWYRQILGQKVEFLVSFYNNEISEKSEIFDDQFSVERPDGSNFTLKIRSTKLEDSAMYFCASRRGPLNTEAFFGQGTRLTVV.

The chain recombines TRBV28 with TRBJ1-2; D remains ambiguous. Trimming took off 8 bases at V and 7 bases at J, with 11 bases between the two ends. Germline loops: CDR1 MDHEN, CDR2 SYDVKM. CDR3 length: 11 residues. The CDR3 sequence is CASGQMGGYTF. For the CDR3, the DNA is TGTGCCAGCGGCCAGATGGGTGGCTACACCTTC.

The V call is TRBV5-1, the J call TRBJ2-7, with D hard to call. This CDR3 comprises 14 residues. Germline assignment: CDR1 SGHRS and CDR2 YFSETQ. Trimming stripped 0 bases from V and 2 bases from J, with 9 bases between. CDR3 coding DNA: TGCGCCAGCAGCTTGGGACCCGAGACCTACGAGCAGTACGTC. As protein: CASSLGPETYEQYV.

This sequence joins TRBV7-9 and TRBJ1-2, with 7 bases matching TRBD1. The V gene's germline CDR1 is SEHNR and CDR2 FQNEAQ (reference sequence). The CDR3 is made up of 11 amino acids. Trimming took 5 bases from V and 10 from J; bases not matched to a gene: 4. In DNA, the CDR3 is TGTGCCAGCAGCCGCGACAGGGACTACACCTTC. Encoded protein: CASSRDRDYTF.

The chain combines TRBV18 with TRBJ1-1, with 7 nucleotides matching TRBD1. The V and J ends lost 3 bases and 1 base, in that order; junction bases with no gene match: 2. Looked up from germline, CDR1 is KGHSH and CDR2 is LQKENI. This CDR3 spans 14 amino acids. For the CDR3, the DNA is TGTGCCAGCTCACCGGGGACAGAGAACACTGAAGCTTTCTTT. It yields the protein CASSPGTENTEAFF. The whole variable domain, remainder taken from reference TRBV18 and TRBJ1-1, is NAGVMQNPRHLVRRRGQEARLRCSPMKGHSHVYWYRQLPEEGLKFMVYLQKENIIDESGMPKERFSAEFPKEGPSILRIQQVVRGDSAAYFCASSPGTENTEAFFGQGTRLTVV.

The rearrangement uses TRBV5-1 and TRBJ1-6, with D hard to call. There are 15 residues in the CDR3. V lost 0 bases and J lost 9, with 13 bases in between. Germline CDR1 reads SGHRS; CDR2 reads YFSETQ. In DNA form, the CDR3 reads TGCGCCAGCAGCTTGGCGTCGGGCGGAGGTTCACCCCTCCACTTT. It specifies CASSLASGGGSPLHF.

V usage is TRBV28 and J usage is TRBJ2-7; possibly TRBD1 for D (5 bases). The V end lost 2 bases, the J end lost 6 bases, and 14 bases lay between the germline ends. Per germline, CDR1 MDHEN and CDR2 SYDVKM. The CDR3 loop spans 14 amino acids. The CDR3 loop is CASSLSRAGFEQYF. CDR3 DNA sequence: TGTGCCAGCAGTTTAAGTAGGGCAGGGTTCGAGCAGTACTTC.

This rearrangement joins TRBV6-5 to TRBJ1-1; maybe TRBD1 (6 bases). CDR1 and CDR2 from the germline V gene are MNHEY and SVGAGI. The V end lost 2 bases, the J end lost 1 base, and 11 bases lay between the germline ends. The CDR3 sequence is 15 residues long. CDR3 amino acids: CASSYGTRGNTEAFF. The CDR3 DNA is TGTGCCAGCAGTTACGGGACCAGGGGGAACACTGAAGCTTTCTTT.

This chain links TRBV5-1 with TRBJ2-2; D might be TRBD1 (5 bases). Germline V gene sequence: CDR1 SGHRS, CDR2 YFSETQ. CDR3 length: 14 residues. With 0 bases removed from V and 8 bases from J, the gap between germline ends came to 11 bases. The CDR3 loop reads CASSLGQGGGELFF. CDR3 coding DNA: TGCGCCAGCAGCTTGGGGCAGGGCGGAGGGGAGCTGTTTTTT.

This clone came up a few times. The rearrangement uses TRBV6-6 and TRBJ2-1; weak D call: TRBD2 (5 bases). Germline assignment: CDR1 MNHNY and CDR2 SVGAGI (reference sequence). V was shortened by 5 bases and J by 7 bases, with 24 bases between the two germline ends. The CDR3 sequence is 17 residues long. The CDR3 region is CASSGSARETTWNEQFF. The CDR3 region has the DNA TGTGCCAGCAGTGGATCCGCGAGGGAGACTACGTGGAATGAGCAGTTCTTC.

Only one count was recorded for this clone. The chain employs TRBV6-5 and TRBJ1-4; TRBD1 matches 9 bases. Trimming at V came to 6 bases and at J to 7 bases, leaving 6 bases not matched to a gene. The CDR3 is 14 amino acids. Germline loops: CDR1 MNHEY, CDR2 SVGAGI. The CDR3 region is CASSSGTGFEKLFF. The CDR3 DNA reads as TGTGCCAGCAGCTCCGGGACAGGGTTTGAAAAACTGTTTTTT.

V gene TRBV19 combines with J gene TRBJ2-7; 7 bases agree with TRBD2. With 5 bases clipped from V and 4 bases from J, the junction kept 5 bases outside the gene matches. Per the germline V gene, CDR1 is LNHDA and CDR2 is SQIVND (reference sequence). This CDR3 comprises 13 residues. The CDR3 DNA reads TGTGCCAGTAGTGCGCGCGGGGGATACGAGCAGTACGTC. Translated: CASSARGGYEQYV.